One sample yielded the 30 T cell receptor beta chains listed below, sequenced in a study of T cells in Graves' hyperthyroidism and ophthalmopathy. What was amplified from RNA transcripts were TCR beta CDR3 regions. HTBI primers were used for first-round RT-PCR of the TCR CDR3. TCRdb re-analysed the multiplex PCR reads in MiXCR, keeping a single row per CDR3 protein. This table has fewer than 450,000 distinct CDR3 sequences, 15% to 20% appearing once. The sequencing sample was made of blood. These receptor sequences come from a woman between 25 and 40 years old with Graves' hyperthyroidism that later progressed to Graves' ophthalmopathy.

This clonotype has at least ten counts. CDR3 coding DNA: TGTGCCAGCAGACAAGGGGGCGGTAGGAATGAGCAGTTCTTC. Encoded protein: CASRQGGGRNEQFF. V is TRBV2 and J is TRBJ2-1; 7 nucleotides line up with TRBD1. The CDR3 sequence is 14 residues long. Germline values: CDR1 SNHLY, CDR2 FYNNEI. V was clipped by 6 bases and J by 7 bases; unmatched bases: 9.

This clonotype was detected only a few times. The genes are TRBV9 and TRBJ2-3; 11 positions agree with TRBD2. CDR1 is SGDLS, CDR2 YYNGEE, per germline. This CDR3 contains 16 residues. J was trimmed by 4 bases and V by 0 bases; bases with no gene match: 4. The CDR3 bases are TGTGCCAGCAGCGTAGGACTAGCGGGATCCTCAGATACGCAGTATTTT. Translating gives CASSVGLAGSSDTQYF.

This clonotype was recorded at least ten times. The CDR3 region has the DNA TGTGCCAGCAGTTTGAAGGGGAGCTACGAGCAGTACTTC. This translates into CASSLKGSYEQYF. This rearrangement joins TRBV12-3 or TRBV12-4 to TRBJ2-7, with D perhaps given as TRBD1 or TRBD2 (5 bases each). This CDR3 has 13 residues. The V end was cut by 3 bases, the J end by 3 bases, with 9 bases between.

This clonotype appeared many times. V and J are TRBV12-3 or TRBV12-4 and TRBJ1-4; 7 bases agree with TRBD1. The V gene end was trimmed by 7 bases and the J gene end by 4 bases; junction bases not matched to a gene: 6. The CDR3 length is 14 residues. CDR3: CASTHRGRNEKLFF. The CDR3 DNA reads TGTGCCAGCACTCACAGGGGACGTAATGAAAAACTGTTTTTT.

The genes are TRBV7-9 and TRBJ2-7; TRBD1 matches at 9 bases. Trimming at V came to 4 bases and at J to 2 bases, leaving 3 bases not matched to a gene. Germline assignment: CDR1 SEHNR and CDR2 FQNEAQ (reference sequence). The CDR3 has 14 residues. The CDR3 protein is CASSYGQGPYEQYF. CDR3 bases: TGTGCCAGCAGCTACGGACAGGGGCCCTACGAGCAGTACTTC.

This clonotype has more than one count but fewer than ten. A junction boundary mismatches the germline segment, possibly from a read error. This chain uses TRBV12-3 or TRBV12-4 with TRBJ2-4; 7 nucleotides match TRBD2. The CDR3 consists of 19 residues. CDR3 amino acids: CTSSHSTGGGKDGKNIQYF. CDR3 coding DNA: TGTACCAGCAGTCACTCAACTGGGGGGGGAAAAGACGGCAAAAACATTCAGTACTTC.

This clonotype was counted at least ten times. The genes are TRBV30 and TRBJ1-2; D remains ambiguous. The CDR3 is 12 amino acids. Between the trimmed V and J ends, which lost 0 bases and 8 bases, there was a span of 10 bases. Germline assignment: CDR1 GTSNPN and CDR2 SVGIG (reference sequence). The CDR3: CAWSVPGKGYTF. The CDR3 coding sequence is TGTGCCTGGAGTGTACCTGGGAAAGGCTACACCTTC.

The V call is TRBV5-6, the J call TRBJ2-7; 9 bases line up with TRBD1. This CDR3 is built from 12 residues. Germline CDR1 and CDR2: SGHDT and YYEEEE. Germline trimming cut 3 bases from V and 8 bases from J; bases unmatched to any gene: 3. CDR3: CASSSTGGKQYF. CDR3 coding DNA: TGTGCCAGCAGCTCGACAGGGGGAAAGCAGTACTTC.

The rearrangement joins TRBV2 to TRBJ2-5; 10 bases line up with TRBD2. V shed 8 bases and J 5 bases; nucleotides not matched to a gene: 8. CDR1 is SNHLY and CDR2 is FYNNEI in the germline V gene. CDR3 length: 14 residues. CDR3 region: CASGPSGRPETQYF. CDR3 nucleotides: TGTGCCAGCGGACCTAGCGGGAGACCTGAGACCCAGTACTTC.

This clonotype showed up many times. The CDR3 here is CAIRIRDLGGDEQFF. For the CDR3, the DNA is TGTGCCATCAGAATAAGGGACTTAGGGGGGGATGAGCAGTTCTTC. The gene calls are TRBV10-3 and TRBJ2-1; a possible D gene is TRBD2 (7 bases). The CDR3 contains 15 residues. CDR1 is ENHRY, CDR2 SYGVKD, per germline. V lost 6 bases and J lost 8, with 20 bases in between.

This clonotype was picked up many times. The V and J genes are TRBV2 and TRBJ1-6, with TRBD1 identical over 10 bases. V lost 5 bases, J lost 13 bases, and 11 bases stayed unmatched. The length of the CDR3 is 15 residues. CDR1 is SNHLY and CDR2 is FYNNEI in the germline V gene. The CDR3 is CASSQAGTGDFPLHF. The CDR3 DNA follows: TGTGCCAGCAGTCAGGCCGGGACAGGGGACTTCCCCCTCCACTTT. Full variable domain (remainder filled in from reference TRBV2 and TRBJ1-6): EPEVTQTPSHQVTQMGQEVILRCVPISNHLYFYWYRQILGQKVEFLVSFYNNEISEKSEIFDDQFSVERPDGSNFTLKIRSTKLEDSAMYFCASSQAGTGDFPLHFGNGTRLTVT.

This clonotype was picked up a small number of times. The genes are TRBV3-1 and TRBJ1-3, with D hard to call. Per the germline V gene, CDR1 is LGHDT and CDR2 is YNNKEL (reference sequence). This CDR3 contains 14 residues. V lost 2 bases to trimming and J lost 0 bases, with 5 bases between them. This chain's CDR3 is CASSQFHSGNTIYF. The CDR3 bases are TGTGCCAGCAGCCAATTCCACTCTGGAAACACCATATATTTT. The variable domain in full, completed from reference TRBV3-1 and TRBJ1-3, reads DTAVSQTPKYLVTQMGNDKSIKCEQNLGHDTMYWYKQDSKKFLKIMFSYNNKELIINETVPNRFSPKSPDKAHLNLHINSLELGDSAVYFCASSQFHSGNTIYFGEGSWLTVV.

The table lists this clonotype with many counts. This chain links TRBV20-1 with TRBJ2-5, with 9 bases aligning to TRBD1. The CDR3 consists of 15 residues. Looked up from germline, CDR1 is DFQATT and CDR2 is SNEGSKA (reference sequence). After removal of 3 bases from V and 4 bases from J, the junction contained 9 bases not matched to a gene. The CDR3, as DNA: TGCAGTGCTAGTCTTACAGGACAGGGGCGAGAGACCCAGTACTTC. Translating gives CSASLTGQGRETQYF.

In this sample, this clonotype turned up many times. The chain recombines TRBV4-1 with TRBJ2-5; 7 bases fit TRBD2. V lost 2 bases, J lost 5 bases, and 17 bases stayed unmatched. CDR3 length: 18 amino acids. In germline, CDR1 is MGHRA, CDR2 YSYEKL. The CDR3 here is CASSQLAALLGSGETQYF. In DNA form, the CDR3 reads TGCGCCAGCAGCCAACTAGCGGCCTTATTGGGGTCTGGGGAGACCCAGTACTTC.

This clonotype appeared many times. The genes are TRBV28 and TRBJ1-1; D remains ambiguous. V lost 6 bases and J 4 bases, leaving 9 bases between the germline ends. Germline CDR1 and CDR2: MDHEN and SYDVKM. There are 12 residues in the CDR3. CDR3 in amino acids: CASRGWVTEAFF. CDR3 nucleotides: TGTGCCAGCAGGGGGTGGGTCACTGAAGCTTTCTTT.

V is TRBV18 and J is TRBJ1-2; 8 bases agree with TRBD1. This CDR3 region has 15 residues. Per the germline V gene, CDR1 is KGHSH and CDR2 is LQKENI. V was pared by 3 bases and J by 3 bases, with 6 bases of the junction left unmatched. The CDR3 loop is CASSPQGASDYGYTF. The CDR3 DNA reads as TGTGCCAGCTCACCGCAGGGGGCTTCTGACTATGGCTACACCTTC.

Ten or more counts support this clonotype. This sequence joins TRBV7-9 and TRBJ1-6; TRBD1 aligns across 9 bases. This CDR3 has 14 residues. Looked up from germline, CDR1 is SEHNR and CDR2 is FQNEAQ (reference sequence). V gave up 1 base and J gave up 8 bases; unmatched junction bases: 0. In DNA form, the CDR3 reads TGTGCCAGCAGCTTAGGGACAGGGGATTCACCCCTCCACTTT. Translating it yields CASSLGTGDSPLHF.

Regarding this clonotype: The germline gene is not matched at one end of the junction; a read error may be the cause. The chain recombines TRBV7-2 with TRBJ2-1; TRBD2 matches 7 bases. CDR1 is SGHTA and CDR2 is FQGNSA in the germline V gene. This CDR3 spans 15 amino acids. Here the CDR3 reads CASSPQRESYNEQFF. The CDR3 DNA sequence: TGCGCCAGCAGTCCCCAGCGGGAAAGCTACAATGAGCAGTTCTTC.

This clonotype was detected ten times or more. The gene calls are TRBV12-3 or TRBV12-4 and TRBJ2-5; tentatively, D is TRBD2 (6 bases). The CDR3 is 14 amino acids. The V end was cut by 6 bases, the J end by 1 base, with 12 bases between. DNA of the CDR3: TGTGCCAGCAGAGAAGGGGACTTCCAAGAGACCCAGTACTTC. Its translation: CASREGDFQETQYF.

This clonotype was counted at least ten times. The chain joins TRBV29-1 to TRBJ2-7; D uncertain. The V end was cut by 1 base, the J end by 3 bases, with 7 bases between. CDR1 SQVTM and CDR2 ANQGSEA come from the germline V gene. The CDR3 runs 12 residues. As DNA, the CDR3 is TGCAGCGTTGAAGTTTTCGGCTACGAGCAGTACTTC. Encoded protein: CSVEVFGYEQYF.

This clonotype occurred many times. The genes are TRBV9 and TRBJ2-3, with 8 bases matching TRBD1. V was clipped by 3 bases and J by 1 base; unmatched bases: 1. The CDR3 is made up of 14 amino acids. Germline V CDR1 and CDR2: SGDLS, YYNGEE. The CDR3 sequence: CASSEDRGTDTQYF. CDR3 in DNA: TGTGCCAGCAGCGAGGACAGGGGCACAGATACGCAGTATTTT.

The sample holds a few counts of this clonotype. This chain uses TRBV15 with TRBJ2-2; 10 positions match TRBD2. Germline CDR1 and CDR2: LNHNV and YYDKDF (reference sequence). This CDR3 has 15 amino acids. Losses at the gene ends were 7 bases for V and 6 bases for J; bases not matched to a gene: 8. The CDR3 spells CATKAAGGRSGELFF. The CDR3 coding sequence is TGTGCCACCAAGGCAGCGGGGGGGCGCTCCGGGGAGCTGTTTTTT. Filled out from reference TRBV15 and TRBJ2-2, the complete variable domain reads DAMVIQNPRYQVTQFGKPVTLSCSQTLNHNVMYWYQQKSSQAPKLLFHYYDKDFNNEADTPDNFQSRRPNTSFCFLDIRSPGLGDTAMYLCATKAAGGRSGELFFGEGSRLTVL.

This clonotype was counted ten times or more. The rearrangement links TRBV18 to TRBJ2-7, with TRBD1 matching over 8 bases. With V trimmed by 3 bases and J by 7 bases, 2 bases remained unmatched. The CDR3 spans 12 residues. Germline CDR1 KGHSH, CDR2 LQKENI. The chain's CDR3 is CASSPTGGEQYF. Written as DNA, the CDR3 is TGTGCCAGCTCACCTACAGGGGGGGAGCAGTACTTC.

This clonotype was seen at least ten times. The rearrangement uses TRBV27 and TRBJ1-5; no firm D call. The length of the CDR3 is 12 residues. Per germline, CDR1 MNHEY and CDR2 SMNVEV (reference sequence). The V end was cut by 2 bases, the J end by 4 bases, with 3 bases between. The CDR3 DNA follows: TGTGCCAGCAGTTTACCGAATCAGCCCCAGCATTTT. Translation: CASSLPNQPQHF.

The gene calls are TRBV6-2 or TRBV6-3 and TRBJ2-7; 8 bases line up with TRBD1. The CDR3 extends over 13 amino acids. Germline values: CDR1 MNHEY, CDR2 SVGEGT. The V gene end was trimmed by 8 bases and the J gene end by 2 bases; junction bases not matched to a gene: 5. In DNA form, the CDR3 reads TGTGCCAGCGGGCCAGGGGGCCCCTACGAGCAGTACTTC. This sequence encodes CASGPGGPYEQYF.

The chain has TRBV2 and TRBJ2-7, with 11 bases aligning to TRBD2. The junction had 9 bases not matched to a gene; V was cut back by 7 bases and J by 1 base. The CDR3 is 16 residues long. Per germline, CDR1 SNHLY and CDR2 FYNNEI. CDR3 nucleotides: TGTGCCAGCACTTTCGCCGGGACTAGCGGTTCCTACGAGCAGTACTTC. Its protein is CASTFAGTSGSYEQYF.

In its sample, this clonotype was seen once. The chain links TRBV20-1 to TRBJ2-3; 7 nucleotides align to TRBD2. J gave up 4 bases and V 5 bases, and 9 bases lay outside the gene matches. Per the germline V gene, CDR1 is DFQATT and CDR2 is SNEGSKA (reference sequence). The CDR3 extends over 14 amino acids. The CDR3 DNA reads as TGCAGTGCTGCCCCCAGGGCGGGAGCAGATACGCAGTATTTT. It is translated as CSAAPRAGADTQYF.

This clonotype was observed many times. This chain uses TRBV15 with TRBJ2-7; D possibly uses TRBD1 or TRBD2 (6 bases each). Germline V gene data show CDR1 as LNHNV and CDR2 as YYDKDF (reference sequence). This CDR3 has 14 amino acids. V was trimmed by 5 bases and J by 3 bases, leaving 14 bases between them. CDR3 loop: CATSPGDNLYEQYF. The CDR3 coding sequence is TGTGCCACCAGCCCGGGGGACAACCTCTACGAGCAGTACTTC. Combining the CDR3 with reference TRBV15 and TRBJ2-7 gives the whole variable domain DAMVIQNPRYQVTQFGKPVTLSCSQTLNHNVMYWYQQKSSQAPKLLFHYYDKDFNNEADTPDNFQSRRPNTSFCFLDIRSPGLGDTAMYLCATSPGDNLYEQYFGPGTRLTVT.

This clonotype was counted a few times. The V gene is TRBV3-1, the J gene TRBJ1-4, with 7 positions matching TRBD1. The J segment lost 4 bases and the V segment lost 4 bases, leaving 9 bases of the junction unmatched. This CDR3 region has 16 residues. Germline assignment: CDR1 LGHDT and CDR2 YNNKEL (reference sequence). The CDR3 DNA reads as TGTGCCAGCAGCCGACTACCGGGACAGAATAATGAAAAACTGTTTTTT. Translation gives CASSRLPGQNNEKLFF.

In its sample, this clonotype was seen many times. The chain is built from TRBV6-5 and TRBJ1-2; TRBD1 is a possible D gene (5 bases). CDR3 length: 13 amino acids. The V end was cut by 2 bases, the J end by 6 bases, with 10 bases between. Germline loops: CDR1 MNHEY, CDR2 SVGAGI. CDR3 DNA sequence: TGTGCCAGCAGTTACAAAAGGGGCCATGGCTACACCTTC. Protein sequence: CASSYKRGHGYTF.